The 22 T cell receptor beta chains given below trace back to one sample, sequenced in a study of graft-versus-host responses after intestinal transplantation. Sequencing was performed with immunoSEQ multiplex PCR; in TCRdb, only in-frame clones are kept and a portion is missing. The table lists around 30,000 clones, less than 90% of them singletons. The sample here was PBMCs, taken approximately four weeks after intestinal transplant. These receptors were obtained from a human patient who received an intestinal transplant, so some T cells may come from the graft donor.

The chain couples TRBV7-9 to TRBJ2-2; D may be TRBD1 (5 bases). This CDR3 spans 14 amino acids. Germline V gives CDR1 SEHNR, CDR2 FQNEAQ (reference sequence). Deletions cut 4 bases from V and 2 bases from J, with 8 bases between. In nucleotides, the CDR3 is TGTGCCAGCAGCTCGACAGCAAACACCGGGGAGCTGTTTTTT. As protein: CASSSTANTGELFF.

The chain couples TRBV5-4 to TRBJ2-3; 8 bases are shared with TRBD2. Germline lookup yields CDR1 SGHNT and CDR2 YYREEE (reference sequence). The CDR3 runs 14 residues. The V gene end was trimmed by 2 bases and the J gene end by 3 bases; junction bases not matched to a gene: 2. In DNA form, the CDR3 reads TGTGCCAGCAGCTTCCGGGAGGGGACAGATACGCAGTATTTT. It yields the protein CASSFREGTDTQYF.

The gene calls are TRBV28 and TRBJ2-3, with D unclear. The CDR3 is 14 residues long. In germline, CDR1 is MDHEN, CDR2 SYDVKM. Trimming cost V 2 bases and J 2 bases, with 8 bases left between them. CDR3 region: CASSLAASTDTQYF. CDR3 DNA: TGTGCCAGCAGTTTAGCAGCGTCCACAGATACGCAGTATTTT. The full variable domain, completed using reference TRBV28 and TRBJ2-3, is DVKVTQSSRYLVKRTGEKVFLECVQDMDHENMFWYRQDPGLGLRLIYFSYDVKMKEKGDIPEGYSVSREKKERFSLILESASTNQTSMYLCASSLAASTDTQYFGPGTRLTVL.

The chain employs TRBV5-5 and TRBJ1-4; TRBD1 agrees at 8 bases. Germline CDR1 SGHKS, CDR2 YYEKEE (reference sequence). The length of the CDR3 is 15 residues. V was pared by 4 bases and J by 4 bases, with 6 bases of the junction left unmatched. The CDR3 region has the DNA TGTGCCAGCAGCCTCCCACAGGGGGTTAATGAAAAACTGTTTTTT. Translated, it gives CASSLPQGVNEKLFF.

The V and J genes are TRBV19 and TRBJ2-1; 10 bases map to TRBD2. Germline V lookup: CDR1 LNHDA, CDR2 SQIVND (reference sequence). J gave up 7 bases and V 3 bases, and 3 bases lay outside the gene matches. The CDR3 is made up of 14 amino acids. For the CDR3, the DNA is TGTGCCAGTAGTATGACTAGCGGGTTTAATGAGCAGTTCTTC. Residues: CASSMTSGFNEQFF.

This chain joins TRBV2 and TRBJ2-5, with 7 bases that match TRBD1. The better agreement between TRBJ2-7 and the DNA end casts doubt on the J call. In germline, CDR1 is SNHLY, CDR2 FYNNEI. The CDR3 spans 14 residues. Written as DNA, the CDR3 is TGTGCCAGCAGTGATGAGACAGGGTACTACGAGCAGTACTTC. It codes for CASSDETGYYEQYF.

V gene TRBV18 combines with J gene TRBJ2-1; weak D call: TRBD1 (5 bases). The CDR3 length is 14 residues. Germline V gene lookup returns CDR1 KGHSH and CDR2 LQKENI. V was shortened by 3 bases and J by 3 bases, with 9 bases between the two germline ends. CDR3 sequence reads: CASSPLTDYNEQFF. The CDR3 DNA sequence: TGTGCCAGCTCACCGCTGACAGACTACAATGAGCAGTTCTTC.

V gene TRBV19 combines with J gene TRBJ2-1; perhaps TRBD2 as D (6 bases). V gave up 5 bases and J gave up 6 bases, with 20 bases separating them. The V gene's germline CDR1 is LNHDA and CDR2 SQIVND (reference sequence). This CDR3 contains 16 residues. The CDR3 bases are TGTGCCAGTAGTTCCCCCCGGGACTTTTCTATCAATGAGCAGTTCTTC. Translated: CASSSPRDFSINEQFF.

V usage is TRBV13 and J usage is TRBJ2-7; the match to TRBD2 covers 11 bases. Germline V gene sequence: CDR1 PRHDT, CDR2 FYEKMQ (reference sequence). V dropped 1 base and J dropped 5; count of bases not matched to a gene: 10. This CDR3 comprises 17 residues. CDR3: CASSLELASGRSDEQYF. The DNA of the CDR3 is TGTGCCAGCAGCTTAGAGCTGGCTAGCGGGAGGTCCGACGAGCAGTACTTC.

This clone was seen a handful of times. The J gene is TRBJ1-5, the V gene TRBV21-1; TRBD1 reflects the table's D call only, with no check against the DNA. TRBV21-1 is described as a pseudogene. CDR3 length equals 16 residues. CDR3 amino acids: CASTKLVWGRDQPQHF. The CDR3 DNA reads TGTGCCAGCACCAAATTGGTGTGGGGGCGCGATCAGCCCCAGCATTTT.

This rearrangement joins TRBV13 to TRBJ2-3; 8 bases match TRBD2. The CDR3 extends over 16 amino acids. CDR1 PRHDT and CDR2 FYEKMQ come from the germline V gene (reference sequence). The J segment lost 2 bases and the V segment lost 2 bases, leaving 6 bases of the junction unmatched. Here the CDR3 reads CASSLLGGGTTDTQYF. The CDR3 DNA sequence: TGTGCCAGCAGCTTACTCGGCGGGGGGACCACAGATACGCAGTATTTT. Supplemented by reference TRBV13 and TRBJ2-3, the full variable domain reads AAGVIQSPRHLIKEKRETATLKCYPIPRHDTVYWYQQGPGQDPQFLISFYEKMQSDKGSIPDRFSAQQFSDYHSELNMSSLELGDSALYFCASSLLGGGTTDTQYFGPGTRLTVL.

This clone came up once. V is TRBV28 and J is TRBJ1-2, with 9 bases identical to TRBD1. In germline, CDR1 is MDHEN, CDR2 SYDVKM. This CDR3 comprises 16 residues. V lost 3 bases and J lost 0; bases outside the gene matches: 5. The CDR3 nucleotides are TGTGCCAGCAGTTTGGACCGGGACAGGGCTAACTATGGCTACACCTTC. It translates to CASSLDRDRANYGYTF.

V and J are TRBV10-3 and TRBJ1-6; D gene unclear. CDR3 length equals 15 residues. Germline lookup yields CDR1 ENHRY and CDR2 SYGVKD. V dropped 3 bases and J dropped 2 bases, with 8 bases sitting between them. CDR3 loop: CAISDGMAYNSPLHF. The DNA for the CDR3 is TGTGCCATCAGTGACGGAATGGCCTATAATTCACCCCTCCACTTT.

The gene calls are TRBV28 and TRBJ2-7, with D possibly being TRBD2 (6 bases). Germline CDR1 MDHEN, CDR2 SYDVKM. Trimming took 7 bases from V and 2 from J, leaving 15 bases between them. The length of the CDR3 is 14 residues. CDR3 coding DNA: TGTGCCAGCACTATGGAGGGCCTTACCTACGAGCAGTACTTC. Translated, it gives CASTMEGLTYEQYF.

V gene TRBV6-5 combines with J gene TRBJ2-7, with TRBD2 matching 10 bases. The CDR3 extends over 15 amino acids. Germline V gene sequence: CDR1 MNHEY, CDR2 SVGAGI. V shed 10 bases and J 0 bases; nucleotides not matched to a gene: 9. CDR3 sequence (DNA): TGTGCCACCCGCAGAACTAGCGGGAACTCCTACGAGCAGTACTTC. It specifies CATRRTSGNSYEQYF.

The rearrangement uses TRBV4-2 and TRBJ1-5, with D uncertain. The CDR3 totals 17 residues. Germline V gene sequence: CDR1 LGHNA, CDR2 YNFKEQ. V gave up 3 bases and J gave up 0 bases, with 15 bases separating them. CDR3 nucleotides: TGTGCCAGCAGCCACCTAGGGATGGGTTTTAGCAATCAGCCCCAGCATTTT. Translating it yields CASSHLGMGFSNQPQHF.

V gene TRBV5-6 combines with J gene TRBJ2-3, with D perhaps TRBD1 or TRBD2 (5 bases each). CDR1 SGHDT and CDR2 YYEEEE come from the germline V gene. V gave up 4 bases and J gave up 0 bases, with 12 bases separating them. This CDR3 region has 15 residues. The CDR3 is CASSPVGPSTDTQYF. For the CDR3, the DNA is TGTGCCAGCAGCCCCGTGGGACCGAGCACAGATACGCAGTATTTT.

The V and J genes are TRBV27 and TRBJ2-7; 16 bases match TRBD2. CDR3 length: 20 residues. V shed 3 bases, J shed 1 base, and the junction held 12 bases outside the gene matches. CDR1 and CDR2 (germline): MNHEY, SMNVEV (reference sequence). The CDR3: CASSLIRPGLAGGPSYEQYF. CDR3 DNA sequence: TGTGCCAGCAGTTTGATCCGTCCGGGACTAGCGGGAGGGCCTTCCTACGAGCAGTACTTC.

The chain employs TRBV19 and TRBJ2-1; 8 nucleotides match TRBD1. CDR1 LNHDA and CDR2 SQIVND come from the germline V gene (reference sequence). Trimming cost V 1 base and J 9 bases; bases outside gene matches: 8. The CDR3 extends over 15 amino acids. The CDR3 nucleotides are TGTGCCAGTAGTATAGTTGCCAGGGGGCGGGGTGAGCAGTTCTTC. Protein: CASSIVARGRGEQFF.

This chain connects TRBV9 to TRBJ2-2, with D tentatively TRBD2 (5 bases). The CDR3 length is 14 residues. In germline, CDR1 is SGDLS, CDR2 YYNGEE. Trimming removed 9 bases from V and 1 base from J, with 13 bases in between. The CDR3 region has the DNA TGTGCCACCTCGGACTCCCTGAACACCGGGGAGCTGTTTTTT. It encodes CATSDSLNTGELFF.

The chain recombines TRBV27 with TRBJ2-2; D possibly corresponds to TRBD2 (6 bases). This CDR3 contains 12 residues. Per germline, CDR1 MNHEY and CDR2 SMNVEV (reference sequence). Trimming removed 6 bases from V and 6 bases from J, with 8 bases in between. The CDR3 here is CASRGEAGELFF. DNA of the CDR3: TGTGCCAGCAGAGGGGAGGCCGGGGAGCTGTTTTTT.

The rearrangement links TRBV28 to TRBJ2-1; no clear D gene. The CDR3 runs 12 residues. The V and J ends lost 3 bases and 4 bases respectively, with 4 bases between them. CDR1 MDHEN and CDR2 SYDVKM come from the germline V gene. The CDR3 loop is CASSFGYNEQFF. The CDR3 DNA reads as TGTGCCAGCAGTTTTGGGTACAATGAGCAGTTCTTC. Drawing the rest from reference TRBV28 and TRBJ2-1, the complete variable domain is DVKVTQSSRYLVKRTGEKVFLECVQDMDHENMFWYRQDPGLGLRLIYFSYDVKMKEKGDIPEGYSVSREKKERFSLILESASTNQTSMYLCASSFGYNEQFFGPGTRLTVL.